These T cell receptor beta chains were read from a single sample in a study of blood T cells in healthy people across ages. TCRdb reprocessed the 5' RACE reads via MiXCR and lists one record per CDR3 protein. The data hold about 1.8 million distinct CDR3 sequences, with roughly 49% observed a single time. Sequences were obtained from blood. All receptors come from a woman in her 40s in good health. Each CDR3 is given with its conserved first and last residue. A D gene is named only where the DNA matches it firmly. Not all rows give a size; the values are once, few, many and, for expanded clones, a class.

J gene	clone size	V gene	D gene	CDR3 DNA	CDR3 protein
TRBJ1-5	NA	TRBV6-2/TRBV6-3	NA	TGTGCCAGCAGGACTACTACCGGGTCTTGGAATCAGCCCCAGCATTTT	CASRTTTGSWNQPQHF
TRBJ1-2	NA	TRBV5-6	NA	TGTGCCAGCAGCTTGGCGGGGTCCAGGGAAGGCTATGGCTACACCTTC	CASSLAGSREGYGYTF
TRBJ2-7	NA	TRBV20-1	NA	TGCAGTGCTAGAGGACCTGCAAGCTCCTACGAGCAGTACTTC	CSARGPASSYEQYF
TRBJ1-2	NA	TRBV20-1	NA	TGCAGTGGATTTGAGGGGGTCTCCTATGGCTACACCTTC	CSGFEGVSYGYTF
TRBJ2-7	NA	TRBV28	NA	TGTGCCAGCAGTTTAAGTTGGGGCGAGCAGTACTTC	CASSLSWGEQYF
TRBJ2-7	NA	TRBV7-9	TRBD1	TGTGCCAGCAGCTACGCGGGACAGGGGAAAGTGCGAGAGCAGTACTTC	CASSYAGQGKVREQYF
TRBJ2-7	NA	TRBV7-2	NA	TGTGCCTGCAGCTTAGGGTACAGGAGCTCCTACGAGCAGTACTTC	CACSLGYRSSYEQYF
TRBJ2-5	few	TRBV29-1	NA	TGCAGCGTGGGCATAGGAAGGGAAGAGACCCAGTACTTC	CSVGIGREETQYF
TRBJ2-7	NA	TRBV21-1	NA	TGTGCCAGCCCAAGGTTCTACGAGCAGTACTTC	CASPRFYEQYF
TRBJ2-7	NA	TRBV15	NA	TGTGCCACCAGAGGTTCACAGGTGAGCTCCTACGAGCAGTACTTC	CATRGSQVSSYEQYF
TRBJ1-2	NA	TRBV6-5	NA	TGTGCCAGCAGTTACAAGAATACTAACTATGGCTACACCTTC	CASSYKNTNYGYTF
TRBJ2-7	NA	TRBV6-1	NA	TGTGCCAGCAGTGAAGCCGGCAGTCCAGCCTACGAGCAGTACTTC	CASSEAGSPAYEQYF
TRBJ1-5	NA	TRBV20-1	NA	TGCAGTGCTAGCTGGGCAGGGAAGGTAAACCAGCCCCAGCATTTT	CSASWAGKVNQPQHF
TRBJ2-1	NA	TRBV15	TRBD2	TGCGCCACCGGCGGGGGGACCCACAATGAGCAGTTCTTC	CATGGGTHNEQFF
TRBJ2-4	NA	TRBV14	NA	TGTGCCAGCAGCCAAGATGGAGAGGGCCTGAAAAACATTCAGTACTTC	CASSQDGEGLKNIQYF
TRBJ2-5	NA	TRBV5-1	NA	TGCGCCAGCAGCCCGTACCAATCGGAGACCCAGTACTTC	CASSPYQSETQYF
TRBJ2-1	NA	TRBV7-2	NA	TGTGCCAGCAGCTTAAAGGGCTGGGGTGAGCAGTTCTTC	CASSLKGWGEQFF
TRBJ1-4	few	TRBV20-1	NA	TGCAGTGCTAGTGCCCCCCTGGGCCTAGGGGAAAAACTGTTTTTT	CSASAPLGLGEKLFF
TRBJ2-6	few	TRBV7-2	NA	TGTGCCAGCAGTTACGGTTTTTCAGGGGCCAACGTCCTGACTTTC	CASSYGFSGANVLTF
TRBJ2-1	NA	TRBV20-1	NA	TGCAGTTTCCCCCCCGGGCCCCCCTACAATGAGCAGTTCTTC	CSFPPGPPYNEQFF
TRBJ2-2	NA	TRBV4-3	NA	TGCGCCAGCAGCCAAGTTAAGACCGGGGAGCTGTTTTTT	CASSQVKTGELFF
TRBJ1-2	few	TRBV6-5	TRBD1	TGTGCCACCTATCACAGGGGTTCAGGAGGCTACACCTTC	CATYHRGSGGYTF
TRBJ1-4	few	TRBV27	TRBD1	TGTGCCAGCAGTTTATCCGGGACAGCTAATGAAAAACTGTTTTTT	CASSLSGTANEKLFF
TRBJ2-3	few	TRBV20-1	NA	TGCAGTGCTAGAAGCGGAGGCGGGGGCCACACAGATACGCAGTATTTT	CSARSGGGGHTDTQYF
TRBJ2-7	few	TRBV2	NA	TGTGCCAGCAGGGCAGGTTCCGCCCAATACGAGCAGTACTTC	CASRAGSAQYEQYF
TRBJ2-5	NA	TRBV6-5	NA	TGTGCCAGCAGTTACGAAGGGCGTCAGAAGAACCAAGAGGCCCAGTACTTC	CASSYEGRQKNQEAQYF
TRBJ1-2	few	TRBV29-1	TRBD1	TGCAGCGTTCTAGAGACAGGGAACTATGGCTACACCTTC	CSVLETGNYGYTF
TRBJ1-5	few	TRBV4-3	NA	TGCGCCAGCAGCCAAGGGCAGGGTTGGGGACCCCAGCATTTT	CASSQGQGWGPQHF
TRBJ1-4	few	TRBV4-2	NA	TGTGCCAGCAGCCAAGAGGGCCAGGAAAGTGGAAAACTGTTTTTT	CASSQEGQESGKLFF
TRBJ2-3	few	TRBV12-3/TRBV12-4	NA	TGTGCCAGCAGTTTAAACAGGCCTAACACAGATACGCAGTATTTT	CASSLNRPNTDTQYF
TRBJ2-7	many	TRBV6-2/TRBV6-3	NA	TGTGCCAGCAGTTATGGGCCGACCTACGAGCAGTACTTC	CASSYGPTYEQYF
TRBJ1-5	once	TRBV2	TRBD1	TGTGCCAGCAGTGAGGACAGGACGGGAAGCAATCAGCCCCAGCATTTT	CASSEDRTGSNQPQHF
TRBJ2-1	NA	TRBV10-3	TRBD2	TGTGCCATCAGTGAGGGTAGCGGGGGGGCCGGGTCTGTTGTGCAGTTCTTC	CAISEGSGGAGSVVQFF
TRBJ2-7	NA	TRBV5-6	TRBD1	TGTGCCAGCAGCATTTCCGGGACAGAGTTTTACTACGAGCAGTACTTC	CASSISGTEFYYEQYF
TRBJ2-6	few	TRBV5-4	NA	TGTGCCAGCAGCTTAATTGACTCTGGGGCCAACGTCCTGACTTTC	CASSLIDSGANVLTF
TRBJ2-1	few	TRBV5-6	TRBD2	TGTGCCAGCAGCTTGGAACTAGCGGGGGGCAGCTTCTACAATGAGCAGTTCTTC	CASSLELAGGSFYNEQFF
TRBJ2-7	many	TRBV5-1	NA	TGTGCCAGCAGCTTAGGCAGCGGTTCCTACGAGCAGTACTTC	CASSLGSGSYEQYF
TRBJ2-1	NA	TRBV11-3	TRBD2	TGTGCCAGCAGCTTAGTACTAGCGGAGTACAATGAGCAGTTCTTC	CASSLVLAEYNEQFF